A single sample gave rise to the 28 T cell receptor beta chains below, sequenced in a study of T-cell reconstitution after alpha-beta-depleted transplantation in children. During its preparation, the TCRbeta library received unique molecular identifiers. MiXCR, applied by TCRdb to the PCR reads, yields one record per CDR3 protein. The data contain hundreds of thousands of distinct CDR3 sequences, 16% of them singletons. Sequencing used PBMCs from the stem cell graft donor, obtained from the stem cell graft. These TCRs come from a human donor who donated a stem cell graft to a child with acute myeloid leukemia.

This clonotype was picked up many times. The chain combines TRBV5-6 with TRBJ2-3; 7 bases match TRBD1. The CDR3 sequence is 19 residues long. CDR1 and CDR2 (germline): SGHDT, YYEEEE. V lost 5 bases, J lost 2 bases, and 20 bases stayed unmatched. DNA of the CDR3: TGTGCCAGCAGTTCGATCGAGAACAGGGGCCGCCAGTACACAGATACGCAGTATTTT. Amino acids: CASSSIENRGRQYTDTQYF.

The V gene is TRBV5-1, the J gene TRBJ2-5, with D hard to call. The V end was cut by 0 bases, the J end by 5 bases, with 17 bases between. Germline loops: CDR1 SGHRS, CDR2 YFSETQ. This CDR3 has 16 residues. The CDR3 DNA is TGCGCCAGCAGCTTGGAGTTCGTGAGTCCAGACGAGACCCAGTACTTC. This gives the protein CASSLEFVSPDETQYF.

This clonotype was detected a few times. The chain uses TRBV7-2 and TRBJ1-3; D call uncertain. There are 15 residues in the CDR3. CDR1 is SGHTA and CDR2 is FQGNSA in the germline V gene. V shed 5 bases and J shed 4 bases, with 15 bases lying between them. The CDR3 DNA sequence: TGTGCCAGCAGCAAAAGTCGGGGATCAGGAAACACCATATATTTT. Translation gives CASSKSRGSGNTIYF.

This rearrangement joins TRBV12-3 or TRBV12-4 to TRBJ2-7, with TRBD2 as a possible D gene (6 bases). CDR3 length: 16 residues. V lost 4 bases and J lost 0, with 16 bases in between. As DNA, the CDR3 is TGTGCCAGCAGTTCCTCGCCCGGGGGAAGCTCCTACGAGCAGTACTTC. Its protein product is CASSSSPGGSSYEQYF.

The rearrangement joins TRBV3-1 to TRBJ2-5, with D unclear. This CDR3 comprises 13 residues. CDR1 is LGHDT, CDR2 YNNKEL, per germline (reference sequence). V was cut by 6 bases and J by 2 bases, with 10 bases left in between. CDR3 sequence reads: CASRWSIQETQYF. The DNA of the CDR3 is TGTGCCAGCAGATGGAGCATTCAAGAGACCCAGTACTTC.

The chain carries TRBV20-1 and TRBJ2-7; D could derive from TRBD1 or TRBD2 (5 bases each). Trimming removed 0 bases at V and 3 bases at J, with 15 bases between. CDR3 length equals 15 residues. Germline V gene lookup returns CDR1 DFQATT and CDR2 SNEGSKA (reference sequence). CDR3 sequence reads: CSARDRERQGYEQYF. The CDR3 DNA reads as TGCAGTGCTAGAGATAGGGAGAGGCAGGGCTACGAGCAGTACTTC.

The J gene is TRBJ2-7, the V gene TRBV25-1; 10 positions match TRBD1. Trimming removed 5 bases from V and 3 bases from J; junction bases left unmatched: 7. This CDR3 contains 15 residues. The germline CDR1 and CDR2 sequences are MGHDK and SYGVNS. The CDR3 DNA reads TGTGCCAGCAGTCCGACGGGACAGGGGTTCTACGAGCAGTACTTC. Translating it yields CASSPTGQGFYEQYF.

This clonotype was observed a few times. V and J are TRBV4-2 and TRBJ2-2, with TRBD2 matching over 7 bases. This CDR3 is built from 17 residues. Germline V lookup: CDR1 LGHNA, CDR2 YNFKEQ. V gave up 4 bases and J gave up 0 bases; unmatched junction bases: 8. CDR3 DNA: TGTGCCAGCAGCCCATCCAGCGGGGAAACGAACACCGGGGAGCTGTTTTTT. Amino acids: CASSPSSGETNTGELFF.

This sequence joins TRBV20-1 and TRBJ1-5, with D perhaps TRBD1 (5 bases). The CDR3 totals 13 residues. Trimming took off 6 bases at V and 3 bases at J, with 12 bases between the two ends. Germline V CDR1 and CDR2: DFQATT, SNEGSKA (reference sequence). CDR3 sequence (DNA): TGCAGTGCGCCGAGGGGTCCCAATCAGCCCCAGCATTTT. The encoded protein is CSAPRGPNQPQHF.

The V and J genes are TRBV5-1 and TRBJ2-4; 7 positions match TRBD1. CDR1 and CDR2 from the germline V gene are SGHRS and YFSETQ. The CDR3 consists of 15 residues. Losses at the gene ends were 0 bases for V and 6 bases for J; bases not matched to a gene: 6. CDR3 amino acids: CASSLEGAMGNIQYF. The CDR3 DNA reads TGCGCCAGCAGCTTGGAGGGGGCAATGGGAAACATTCAGTACTTC.

This clonotype was recorded a few times. The gene calls are TRBV12-3 or TRBV12-4 and TRBJ2-7, with D possibly matching TRBD2 (6 bases). CDR3 length: 13 amino acids. The germline V and J ends were trimmed by 6 bases and 2 bases, with 11 bases remaining between them. CDR3 residues: CASRLTGAYEQYF. Written as DNA, the CDR3 is TGTGCCAGCAGACTCACGGGGGCCTACGAGCAGTACTTC.

This clonotype occurred many times. The V call is TRBV27, the J call TRBJ2-3, with D possibly TRBD1 on 7 matching bases. Trimming stripped 6 bases from V and 1 base from J, with 17 bases between. Germline values: CDR1 MNHEY, CDR2 SMNVEV (reference sequence). This CDR3 region has 16 residues. CDR3 protein: CASSALRGVGTDTQYF. In DNA form, the CDR3 reads TGTGCCAGCAGCGCGCTCAGGGGGGTCGGCACAGATACGCAGTATTTT.

This clonotype was counted ten times or more. The V gene is TRBV20-1, the J gene TRBJ2-7, with TRBD1 matching 8 bases. Trimming took 6 bases from V and 0 from J; bases not matched to a gene: 7. The CDR3 runs to 14 residues. Germline V lookup: CDR1 DFQATT, CDR2 SNEGSKA (reference sequence). CDR3 nucleotide sequence: TGCAGTGCAGACCAGGGGGCAAGCTCCTACGAGCAGTACTTC. Its protein product is CSADQGASSYEQYF.

This clonotype appeared many times. This sequence joins TRBV6-1 and TRBJ2-7, with D unclear. V lost 5 bases to trimming and J lost 4 bases, with 18 bases between them. Germline CDR1 and CDR2: MNHNS and SASEGT. This CDR3 has 15 residues. CDR3 nucleotides: TGTGCCAGCAGTCGGTCCTCCAGTAACGGATACGAGCAGTACGTC. It translates to CASSRSSSNGYEQYV.

The rearrangement uses TRBV12-3 or TRBV12-4 and TRBJ2-3; TRBD1 agrees at 8 bases. Unmatched junction bases numbered 8, after V lost 5 bases and J lost 4 bases. The CDR3 totals 15 residues. The CDR3 loop reads CASSHFGQGPDTQYF. DNA of the CDR3: TGTGCCAGCAGTCATTTTGGACAGGGACCAGATACGCAGTATTTT.

The CDR3 DNA reads TGTGCCAGCAGACTCCCGGGACAGGGGGCAACAGATACGCAGTATTTT. It translates to CASRLPGQGATDTQYF. The chain joins TRBV12-3 or TRBV12-4 to TRBJ2-3; 12 positions match TRBD1. This CDR3 has 16 residues. V trimming: 6 bases; J trimming: 3 bases; junction bases outside the gene matches: 7.

This clonotype has ten or more counts. The chain employs TRBV5-1 and TRBJ2-1; tentative D call: TRBD2 (5 bases). The CDR3 loop spans 13 amino acids. The germline V gene encodes CDR1 SGHRS and CDR2 YFSETQ. With 6 bases removed from V and 9 bases from J, the gap between germline ends came to 16 bases. The CDR3 nucleotides are TGCGCCAGCAAGGAGGTAAAAGCCGTTGAGCAGTTCTTC. It encodes CASKEVKAVEQFF.

The chain recombines TRBV21-1 with TRBJ2-7; the table's TRBD2 call for D was not verified on the DNA. TRBV21-1 counts as a pseudogene. The CDR3 runs to 13 residues. The CDR3, as DNA: TGTGCCAGCAGCGCTCCCCTACCCTACGAGCAGTACGTC. Residues: CASSAPLPYEQYV.

The chain links TRBV13 to TRBJ2-2, with TRBD1 identical over 9 bases. Germline CDR1 PRHDT, CDR2 FYEKMQ (reference sequence). V lost 5 bases and J lost 3; bases outside the gene matches: 7. This CDR3 has 16 residues. DNA for the CDR3: TGTGCCAGCAGCCCAGACAGGGGGACGGACACCGGGGAGCTGTTTTTT. Amino acid sequence: CASSPDRGTDTGELFF.

This clonotype was recorded many times. The CDR3 DNA reads TGTGCCACCAGCAGGAGGGACAACCAAGAGACCCAGTACTTC. Translation gives CATSRRDNQETQYF. The chain employs TRBV15 and TRBJ2-5, with TRBD1 as a possible D gene (6 bases). Germline assignment: CDR1 LNHNV and CDR2 YYDKDF (reference sequence). The CDR3 is 14 amino acids. Between the trimmed V and J ends, which lost 3 bases and 0 bases, there was a span of 8 bases.

This clonotype was detected ten times or more. The chain is built from TRBV7-2 and TRBJ1-6; 7 positions match TRBD1. Trimming took 4 bases from V and 7 from J; bases not matched to a gene: 4. The CDR3 extends over 14 amino acids. In germline, CDR1 is SGHTA, CDR2 FQGNSA. Here the CDR3 DNA reads TGTGCCAGCAGCTCAGGGGGGAAGAATTCACCCCTCCACTTT. Translated: CASSSGGKNSPLHF.

Concerning this clonotype: Given a much more abundant clone one base away, this may be a read error. The chain links TRBV9 to TRBJ2-1; D ambiguous. The CDR3 runs to 13 residues. Per the germline V gene, CDR1 is SGDLS and CDR2 is YYNGEE. V was clipped by 4 bases and J by 7 bases, with 12 bases between them. In nucleotides, the CDR3 is TGTGCCAGCAGCCCCCATGGTCGGAATGAGCAGTTCTTC. It codes for CASSPHGRNEQFF.

This clonotype has only a few counts. The genes are TRBV20-1 and TRBJ1-5, with a weak D call TRBD1 (6 bases). This CDR3 contains 14 residues. Trimming pared 6 bases from V and 4 bases from J, leaving 16 bases between. Per germline, CDR1 DFQATT and CDR2 SNEGSKA (reference sequence). CDR3 nucleotide sequence: TGCAGTGCCCAGAGACAGGAGTTGAATCAGCCCCAGCATTTT. It yields the protein CSAQRQELNQPQHF.

This clonotype was seen more than once but under ten times. The rearrangement joins TRBV28 to TRBJ2-3; 11 bases align to TRBD2. The CDR3 contains 14 residues. The trim removed 10 bases at V and 10 bases at J, leaving 13 bases unmatched. Germline-derived CDR1 and CDR2 are MDHEN and SYDVKM. The chain's CDR3 is CATDPSGGIQAQYF. The DNA for the CDR3 is TGTGCCACAGATCCTAGCGGGGGGATCCAGGCGCAGTATTTT.

A few counts support this clonotype. The rearrangement uses TRBV27 and TRBJ1-4, with D possibly TRBD1 on 6 matching bases. The CDR3 length is 14 residues. Deletions cut 3 bases from V and 7 bases from J, with 12 bases between. Germline V gene sequence: CDR1 MNHEY, CDR2 SMNVEV (reference sequence). The CDR3 spells CASSFQGQGEKLFF. CDR3 coding DNA: TGTGCCAGCAGTTTCCAGGGGCAAGGTGAAAAACTGTTTTTT.

The sample holds many counts of this clonotype. V gene TRBV7-8 combines with J gene TRBJ1-5; perhaps TRBD1 as D (6 bases). The CDR3 extends over 14 amino acids. The germline CDR1 and CDR2 sequences are SGHVS and FQNEAQ. Between the trimmed V and J ends, which lost 4 bases and 7 bases, there was a span of 14 bases. The CDR3 region has the DNA TGTGCCAGCAGCTCCGCTGGGGGGGGCCAGCCCCAGCATTTT. It specifies CASSSAGGGQPQHF.

Many counts were recorded for this clonotype. V gene TRBV20-1 combines with J gene TRBJ2-2, with D tentatively TRBD2 (5 bases). Per germline, CDR1 DFQATT and CDR2 SNEGSKA (reference sequence). This CDR3 comprises 13 residues. V lost 1 base and J 6 bases, leaving 9 bases between the germline ends. The CDR3 DNA sequence: TGCAGTGCTAGAGGGACGCGGGCCGGGGAGCTGTTTTTT. Its protein is CSARGTRAGELFF.

This clonotype appeared a few times. The chain is built from TRBV20-1 and TRBJ2-3; 7 bases agree with TRBD2. From germline, CDR1 is DFQATT and CDR2 SNEGSKA (reference sequence). V was clipped by 2 bases and J by 0 bases; unmatched bases: 5. The CDR3 spans 15 residues. The CDR3 loop reads CSARPLAGSTDTQYF. For the CDR3, the DNA is TGCAGTGCTAGACCTTTAGCGGGTAGCACAGATACGCAGTATTTT.